These 18 T cell receptor beta chains were all obtained from the same sample, sequenced in a study of cytomegalovirus exposure and HLA in healthy donors. Amplification used 60 Vbeta primers and 13 Jbeta primers. The repertoire was sequenced with immunoSEQ multiplex PCR; TCRdb's copy has only in-frame clones and lacks some. The top ten clones hold about 4.7% of a sample with around 80,000 clones, around 62% of them seen once. The material sequenced was PBMCs. The receptor set was obtained from a male donor in good health and CMV-seropositive.

The chain couples TRBV30 to TRBJ2-7; possibly TRBD1 for D (5 bases). The V gene's germline CDR1 is GTSNPN and CDR2 SVGIG (reference sequence). V lost 7 bases to trimming and J lost 4 bases, with 17 bases between them. The CDR3 runs to 13 residues. Here the CDR3 reads CALKGQGKYEQYF. The CDR3, as DNA: TGTGCCTTGAAGGGGCAGGGTAAATACGAGCAGTACTTC.

This chain joins TRBV6-1 and TRBJ1-5, with 11 bases fitting TRBD1. The germline V gene encodes CDR1 MNHNS and CDR2 SASEGT. V lost 4 bases to trimming and J lost 1 base; unmatched junction nucleotides: 3. This CDR3 has 16 amino acids. The CDR3 DNA follows: TGTGCCAGCAGTGTGGGACAGGGGGAGAGCAATCAGCCCCAGCATTTT. Protein product: CASSVGQGESNQPQHF.

CDR3 sequence reads: CASSWGGHAGTGELFF. Written as DNA, the CDR3 is TGTGCCAGCAGCTGGGGAGGACACGCAGGGACCGGGGAGCTGTTTTTT. The chain recombines TRBV11-2 with TRBJ2-2; D perhaps matches TRBD2 (6 bases). This CDR3 contains 16 residues. Germline loops: CDR1 SGHAT, CDR2 FQNNGV. Trimming pared 4 bases from V and 5 bases from J, leaving 17 bases between.

J is TRBJ1-6 and V is TRBV10-1, with 8 positions matching TRBD1. V lost 10 bases, J lost 4 bases, and 6 bases stayed unmatched. Germline CDR1 is WNHNN and CDR2 is SYGVQD (reference sequence). This CDR3 spans 14 amino acids. DNA for the CDR3: TGCGCCAACCAGACAGGGGCGTATAATTCACCCCTCCACTTT. Encoded protein: CANQTGAYNSPLHF.

V and J are TRBV10-1 and TRBJ2-7, with a weak D call TRBD1 (5 bases). This CDR3 spans 14 amino acids. Per germline, CDR1 WNHNN and CDR2 SYGVQD (reference sequence). V shed 8 bases and J shed 3 bases, with 17 bases lying between them. The CDR3 DNA reads as TGCGCCAGCCCTCAGGGAACGCCGCTCTACGAGCAGTACTTC. It translates to CASPQGTPLYEQYF.

This clone turned up a few times. V and J are TRBV28 and TRBJ1-4; D remains ambiguous. This CDR3 is built from 16 residues. V lost 2 bases, J lost 5 bases, and 15 bases lay in between. Per germline, CDR1 MDHEN and CDR2 SYDVKM. The CDR3 sequence is CASSLPPDFGNEKLFF. The CDR3 nucleotides are TGTGCCAGCAGTTTACCCCCCGACTTCGGGAATGAAAAACTGTTTTTT.

This chain connects TRBV5-6 to TRBJ2-2, with 10 bases that match TRBD1. There are 14 residues in the CDR3. Germline-derived CDR1 and CDR2 are SGHDT and YYEEEE. V gave up 5 bases and J gave up 7 bases; unmatched junction bases: 5. Here the CDR3 DNA reads TGTGCCAGCAGGAAGGGACAGGGGAACGGGGAGCTGTTTTTT. Its translation: CASRKGQGNGELFF.

The chain links TRBV4-1 to TRBJ2-5; D might be TRBD2 (6 bases). CDR1 is MGHRA and CDR2 is YSYEKL in the germline V gene. The length of the CDR3 is 15 residues. V was shortened by 3 bases and J by 5 bases, with 16 bases between the two germline ends. CDR3 coding DNA: TGCGCCAGCAGCCAGACCCTGAGGCTAGCGGAGACCCAGTACTTC. Encoded protein: CASSQTLRLAETQYF.

The J gene is TRBJ2-7, the V gene TRBV7-2; a weak D match, TRBD2 (7 bases). Between the trimmed V and J ends, which lost 0 bases and 6 bases, there was a span of 15 bases. The CDR3 consists of 15 residues. Germline CDR1 reads SGHTA; CDR2 reads FQGNSA. The CDR3 here is CASSLAPRAGAEQYF. The DNA of the CDR3 is TGTGCCAGCAGCTTAGCCCCCAGGGCGGGGGCCGAGCAGTACTTC.

CDR3 in amino acids: CASRGGQGDGYGYTF. The CDR3 region has the DNA TGTGCCAGTAGAGGAGGGCAGGGAGACGGCTATGGCTACACCTTC. V usage is TRBV19 and J usage is TRBJ1-2; maybe TRBD1 (5 bases). Trimming pared 6 bases from V and 4 bases from J, leaving 18 bases between. The CDR3 loop spans 15 amino acids. Germline V gene sequence: CDR1 LNHDA, CDR2 SQIVND (reference sequence). Looking up the rest from reference TRBV19 and TRBJ1-2 gives the full variable domain: DGGITQSPKYLFRKEGQNVTLSCEQNLNHDAMYWYRQDPGQGLRLIYYSQIVNDFQKGDIAEGYSVSREKKESFPLTVTSAQKNPTAFYLCASRGGQGDGYGYTFGSGTRLTVV.

This chain joins TRBV6-1 and TRBJ1-1; no definite D call. The V gene lost 6 bases and the J gene lost 4 bases, with 6 bases spanning the gap. CDR3 length: 11 amino acids. The germline gives CDR1 MNHNS, CDR2 SASEGT. CDR3 DNA sequence: TGTGCCAGCAGCCTAATCACTGAAGCTTTCTTT. Protein: CASSLITEAFF.

CDR3 bases: TGCGCCAGCAGCTTGAATAGCGGGGGGAGTTACGAGCAGTACTTC. It encodes CASSLNSGGSYEQYF. The chain is built from TRBV5-1 and TRBJ2-7; TRBD2 agrees at 10 bases. The CDR3 contains 15 residues. Per germline, CDR1 SGHRS and CDR2 YFSETQ. The V segment lost 1 base and the J segment 4 bases; nucleotides outside the gene matches: 5.

This CDR3 is CASSPETLLAKNIQYF. CDR3 DNA sequence: TGTGCCAGCAGCCCGGAGACCCTACTAGCCAAAAACATTCAGTACTTC. The chain joins TRBV5-4 to TRBJ2-4; D is undetermined. CDR1 and CDR2 from the germline V gene are SGHNT and YYREEE (reference sequence). The CDR3 totals 16 residues. Trimming took off 4 bases at V and 0 bases at J, with 14 bases between the two ends. The full variable domain, with the rest looked up from reference TRBV5-4 and TRBJ2-4, is ETGVTQSPTHLIKTRGQQVTLRCSSQSGHNTVSWYQQALGQGPQFIFQYYREEENGRGNFPPRFSGLQFPNYSSELNVNALELDDSALYLCASSPETLLAKNIQYFGAGTRLSVL.

A remark on this clone: Other DNA sequences in this sample translate to the same CDR3. The chain links TRBV30 to TRBJ1-2; a weak D match, TRBD1 (6 bases). Germline V gene lookup returns CDR1 GTSNPN and CDR2 SVGIG (reference sequence). V was clipped by 0 bases and J by 8 bases, with 13 bases between them. This CDR3 is 13 amino acids long. CDR3 region: CAWSVLRGGGYTF. CDR3 nucleotides: TGTGCCTGGAGTGTACTTAGGGGGGGCGGCTACACCTTC.

CDR3 DNA sequence: TGTGCCAGCAGCCCGGGGGGGGTAGCCAAAAACATTCAGTACTTC. Encoded protein: CASSPGGVAKNIQYF. The V call is TRBV7-9, the J call TRBJ2-4; 8 nucleotides align to TRBD2. This CDR3 spans 15 amino acids. Looked up from germline, CDR1 is SEHNR and CDR2 is FQNEAQ (reference sequence). V lost 5 bases to trimming and J lost 0 bases; unmatched junction nucleotides: 3.

The chain uses TRBV2 and TRBJ2-7; D might be TRBD1 (6 bases). Germline CDR1 is SNHLY and CDR2 is FYNNEI. Trimming left V 6 bases short and J 1 base short, with 13 bases between. The CDR3 has 14 amino acids. The CDR3 DNA reads TGTGCCAGCAGAGACTCGGGACAATCCTACGAGCAGTACTTC. It yields the protein CASRDSGQSYEQYF.

The chain is built from TRBV28 and TRBJ2-7, with TRBD2 identical over 10 bases. V lost 6 bases to trimming and J lost 6 bases; unmatched junction nucleotides: 23. Germline CDR1 reads MDHEN; CDR2 reads SYDVKM. The CDR3 length is 19 residues. This CDR3 reads CASSSHGGASGRPWPEQYF. The CDR3 DNA reads TGTGCCAGCAGCTCCCATGGAGGGGCTAGCGGGAGACCTTGGCCCGAGCAGTACTTC. Full variable domain (missing parts from reference TRBV28 and TRBJ2-7): DVKVTQSSRYLVKRTGEKVFLECVQDMDHENMFWYRQDPGLGLRLIYFSYDVKMKEKGDIPEGYSVSREKKERFSLILESASTNQTSMYLCASSSHGGASGRPWPEQYFGPGTRLTVT.

The chain is built from TRBV7-2 and TRBJ2-7; 9 nucleotides align to TRBD2. The CDR3 spans 15 residues. Germline V gene data show CDR1 as SGHTA and CDR2 as FQGNSA. With 1 base clipped from V and 4 bases from J, the junction kept 5 bases outside the gene matches. The CDR3 sequence: CASSLDPAGGYEQYF. Here the CDR3 DNA reads TGTGCCAGCAGCTTAGACCCAGCGGGAGGTTACGAGCAGTACTTC.